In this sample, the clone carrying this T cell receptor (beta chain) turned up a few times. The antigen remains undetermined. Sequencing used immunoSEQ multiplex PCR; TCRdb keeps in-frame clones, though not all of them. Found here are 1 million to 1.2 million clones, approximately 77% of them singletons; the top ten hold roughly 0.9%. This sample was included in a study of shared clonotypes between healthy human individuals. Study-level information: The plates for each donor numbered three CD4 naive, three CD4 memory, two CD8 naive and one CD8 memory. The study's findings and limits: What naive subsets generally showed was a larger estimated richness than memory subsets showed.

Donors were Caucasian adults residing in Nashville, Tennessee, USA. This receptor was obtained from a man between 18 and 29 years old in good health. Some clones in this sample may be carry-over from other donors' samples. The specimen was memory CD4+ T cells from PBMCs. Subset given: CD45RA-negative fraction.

CDR3 amino acids: CASSPGTSGSGSYNEQFF. CDR3 in DNA: TGTGCCAGCAGCCCCGGGACTAGCGGGAGCGGCTCCTACAATGAGCAGTTCTTC. The rearrangement uses TRBV9 and TRBJ2-1; 14 positions agree with TRBD2. This CDR3 is 18 amino acids long. Germline V gene data show CDR1 as SGDLS and CDR2 as YYNGEE. V gave up 4 bases and J gave up 0 bases; unmatched junction bases: 6.